These 9 T cell receptor beta chains were all obtained from the same sample, sequenced in a study of beta chain features in type 1 diabetes (dated by TCRdb to 2016 to 2018). Library creation used the immunoSEQ multiplex PCR assay. The entire amount of isolated RNA was reverse transcribed using the High Capacity cDNA Reverse Transcription Kit, so the sequenced TCRB transcripts were expressed ones. Drawn from immuneACCESS, this table holds only the in-frame rearrangements with V and J called that TCRdb kept. Clones are partly lost; checked studies trace under half to an unresolved V gene and leave the rest unexplained. The sample records 250,000 to 350,000 clones, around 15% of which are singletons. The top ten hold 6.7% of the sample. The sample was central memory CD4+ T cells from blood. Receptors originate from a young man in good health.

The chain recombines TRBV30 with TRBJ1-2; possibly TRBD1 for D (5 bases). The CDR3 runs 13 residues. The germline gives CDR1 GTSNPN, CDR2 SVGIG (reference sequence). V lost 1 base, J lost 4 bases, and 10 bases lay in between. This CDR3 is CAWSATGAYGYTF. The CDR3 DNA is TGTGCCTGGAGTGCAACAGGTGCCTATGGCTACACCTTC.

This clone was found a few times. The chain has TRBV15 and TRBJ1-5, with D maybe TRBD1 (5 bases). Germline CDR1 is LNHNV and CDR2 is YYDKDF (reference sequence). The V end lost 6 bases, the J end lost 3 bases, and 15 bases lay between the germline ends. The CDR3 totals 15 residues. CDR3 sequence reads: CATSQGKSANQPQHF. The CDR3 nucleotides are TGTGCCACCAGTCAGGGAAAATCGGCCAATCAGCCCCAGCATTTT. Looking up the rest from reference TRBV15 and TRBJ1-5 gives the full variable domain: DAMVIQNPRYQVTQFGKPVTLSCSQTLNHNVMYWYQQKSSQAPKLLFHYYDKDFNNEADTPDNFQSRRPNTSFCFLDIRSPGLGDTAMYLCATSQGKSANQPQHFGDGTRLSIL.

The chain carries TRBV19 and TRBJ1-2, with a tentative D call TRBD1 (5 bases). The CDR3 runs 14 residues. Germline V lookup: CDR1 LNHDA, CDR2 SQIVND (reference sequence). Trimming took 5 bases from V and 4 from J, leaving 14 bases between them. CDR3 protein: CASSPGLDFYGYTF. CDR3 DNA: TGTGCCAGTAGTCCAGGGCTGGACTTCTATGGCTACACCTTC.

This clone turned up a few times. J is TRBJ2-5 and V is TRBV7-2; the match to TRBD2 covers 7 bases. Trimming cost V 0 bases and J 5 bases; bases outside gene matches: 6. The CDR3 covers 15 residues. Germline V CDR1 and CDR2: SGHTA, FQGNSA. The CDR3 nucleotides read TGTGCCAGCAGCTTAGCGGGCGGGAGTTTTGAGACCCAGTACTTC. Amino acid sequence: CASSLAGGSFETQYF.

This sequence joins TRBV7-2 and TRBJ2-7; possibly TRBD1 for D (5 bases). Per germline, CDR1 SGHTA and CDR2 FQGNSA. The CDR3 spans 19 residues. The V gene lost 1 base and the J gene lost 1 base, with 23 bases spanning the gap. CDR3 protein: CASSLERTGWGASSYEQYV. For the CDR3, the DNA is TGTGCCAGCAGCTTAGAACGCACAGGATGGGGTGCAAGTTCCTACGAGCAGTACGTC.

The chain couples TRBV5-6 to TRBJ1-6, with 8 positions matching TRBD1. CDR3 length equals 14 residues. CDR1 and CDR2 from the germline V gene are SGHDT and YYEEEE. V dropped 4 bases and J dropped 6; count of bases not matched to a gene: 3. In DNA, the CDR3 is TGTGCCAGCAGCCGAGACAGGGGTAATTCACCCCTCCACTTT. Protein product: CASSRDRGNSPLHF.

Only a few counts were recorded for this clone. V and J are TRBV29-1 and TRBJ2-5, with 8 bases aligning to TRBD2. V dropped 6 bases and J dropped 1; count of bases not matched to a gene: 4. Germline CDR1 reads SQVTM; CDR2 reads ANQGSEA. The CDR3 consists of 13 residues. CDR3 DNA sequence: TGCAGCGTACTAGCGGACTCCCAAGAGACCCAGTACTTC. Its protein product is CSVLADSQETQYF.

The rearrangement joins TRBV9 to TRBJ2-2, with 8 bases aligning to TRBD2. V lost 4 bases to trimming and J lost 7 bases; unmatched junction nucleotides: 15. The CDR3 covers 17 residues. The germline CDR1 and CDR2 sequences are SGDLS and YYNGEE. The CDR3 here is CASSSTTRLALGGELFF. CDR3 coding DNA: TGTGCCAGCAGCTCGACTACAAGACTAGCGCTGGGCGGGGAGCTGTTTTTT.

This clone has a handful of counts. The V call is TRBV4-2, the J call TRBJ1-5; maybe TRBD1 (5 bases). V lost 5 bases and J lost 4, with 12 bases in between. There are 14 residues in the CDR3. Germline CDR1 reads LGHNA; CDR2 reads YNFKEQ. The CDR3 nucleotides are TGTGCCAGCAGCTTGGCGGGGCAGAATCAGCCCCAGCATTTT. As protein: CASSLAGQNQPQHF.